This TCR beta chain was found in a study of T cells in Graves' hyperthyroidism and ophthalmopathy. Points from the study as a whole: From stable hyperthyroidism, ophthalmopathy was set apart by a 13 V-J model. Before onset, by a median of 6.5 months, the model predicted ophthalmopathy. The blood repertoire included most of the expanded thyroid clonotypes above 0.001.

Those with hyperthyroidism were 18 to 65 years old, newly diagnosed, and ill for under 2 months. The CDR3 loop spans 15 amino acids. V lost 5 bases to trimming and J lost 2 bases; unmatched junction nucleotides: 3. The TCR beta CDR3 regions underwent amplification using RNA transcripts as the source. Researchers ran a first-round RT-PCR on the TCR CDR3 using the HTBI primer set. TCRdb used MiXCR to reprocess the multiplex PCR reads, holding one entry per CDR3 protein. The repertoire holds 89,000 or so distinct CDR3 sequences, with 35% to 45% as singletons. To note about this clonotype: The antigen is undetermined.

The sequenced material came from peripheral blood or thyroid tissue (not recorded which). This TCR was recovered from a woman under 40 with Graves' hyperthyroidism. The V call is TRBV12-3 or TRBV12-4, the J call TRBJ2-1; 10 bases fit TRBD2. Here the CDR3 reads CASSRTSGPYNEQFF. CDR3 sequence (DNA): TGTGCCAGCAGTCGGACTAGCGGACCCTACAATGAGCAGTTCTTC.